This T cell receptor (beta chain) emerged from a study of blood T cell repertoires in COVID-19. Study at large: The samples span acute and convalescent COVID-19 from the United States, Italy and Spain. PBMCs, B-cell-depleted T cells, or T cells provided the cDNA or gDNA that made up the material.

Authors' analysis steps: Estimation of nucleated cell counts was performed using reference gene primer amplification. Profiling relied on immunoSEQ multiplex PCR, and the TCRdb table lists in-frame clones only, not all of them. V, J and clone size are those of that table, while D and trimming were read from the DNA. The sample records a few hundred thousand clones, less than 90% being singletons. Cohort allocation depended upon clinical history that participants reported. The CDR3 has 15 residues. V lost 1 base, J lost 2 bases, and 11 bases lay in between. Per germline, CDR1 KGHSH and CDR2 LQKENI. This rearrangement joins TRBV18 to TRBJ1-1, with no clear D. This TCR was sampled from a woman between 45 and 65 years old who had recovered from COVID-19. The sample taken for sequencing was PBMCs or T cells enriched from blood (not recorded which). The CDR3 region has the DNA TGTGCCAGCTCACCACAGTTGGTAGATAACACTGAAGCTTTCTTT. Amino acids: CASSPQLVDNTEAFF.